The clone carrying this T cell receptor (beta chain) is medium-sized by share. What it recognizes is unknown. The V and J ends lost 7 bases and 1 base respectively, with 15 bases between them. This CDR3 is built from 15 residues. Germline V gene data show CDR1 as MGHRA and CDR2 as YSYEKL. The data are from a study of T-cell reconstitution after alpha-beta-depleted transplantation in children. Study-wide findings and caveats: Reported findings indicate that, about two months after transplant, alpha-beta T cells came from several hundred expanded clones, which were derived from non-depleted graft cells. A year post-transplant, T-cell counts and diversity derived mostly from newly produced T cells. It was surviving recipient T cells and thymic progenitors that gave some patients high TCRbeta diversity at day 60.

Unique molecular identifiers featured in how the TCRbeta library was prepared. TCRdb itself ran the PCR reads through MiXCR, one entry per CDR3 protein. The sample carries 7,500 to 8,500 distinct CDR3 sequences, approximately 31% recorded once. Source: peripheral blood, taken 60 days after TCRalphabeta/CD19-depleted stem cell transplant. The genes are TRBV4-1 and TRBJ2-3; D perhaps matches TRBD1 (5 bases). This clonotype originated in a boy under two years old who had a stem cell transplant for SCID, so the T cells may come from the graft donor. The CDR3 DNA is TGCGCCAGCACCAAATCCCCAGGGCGCACAGATACGCAGTATTTT. Translation: CASTKSPGRTDTQYF.